Detailed here is one T cell receptor (beta chain). The sample belongs to a study of blood T cell repertoires in COVID-19. Ages ranged from roughly 18 to 100 years, with residence in fewer than 25 US areas. There are 13 residues in the CDR3. V trimming: 3 bases; J trimming: 5 bases; junction bases outside the gene matches: 2. The data were produced by immunoSEQ multiplex PCR, yet TCRdb's version contains in-frame clones alone and is incomplete. The sample carries over 200,000 clones, roughly nine tenths recorded once. The chain links TRBV12-3 or TRBV12-4 to TRBJ2-3, with TRBD2 identical over 7 bases. Sequencing was carried out using PBMCs or T cells enriched from blood (not recorded which). The TCR sequence derives from a young man who had recovered from COVID-19. CDR3: CASSLASGDTQYF. The CDR3 DNA is TGTGCCAGCAGTTTGGCTAGCGGAGATACGCAGTATTTT.